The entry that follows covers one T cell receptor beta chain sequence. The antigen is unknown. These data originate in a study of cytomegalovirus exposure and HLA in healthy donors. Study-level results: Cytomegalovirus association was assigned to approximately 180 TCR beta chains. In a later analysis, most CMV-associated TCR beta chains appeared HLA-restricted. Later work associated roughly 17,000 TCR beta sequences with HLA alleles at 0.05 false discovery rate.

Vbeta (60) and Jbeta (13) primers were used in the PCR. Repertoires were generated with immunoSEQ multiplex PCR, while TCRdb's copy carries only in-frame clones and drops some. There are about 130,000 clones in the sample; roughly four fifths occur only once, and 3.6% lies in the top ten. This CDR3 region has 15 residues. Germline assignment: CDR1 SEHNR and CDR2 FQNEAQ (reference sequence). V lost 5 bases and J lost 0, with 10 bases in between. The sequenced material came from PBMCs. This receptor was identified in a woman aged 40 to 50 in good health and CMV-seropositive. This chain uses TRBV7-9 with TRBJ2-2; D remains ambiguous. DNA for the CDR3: TGTGCCAGCAGCCTCCACTCCGCGAACACCGGGGAGCTGTTTTTT. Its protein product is CASSLHSANTGELFF.